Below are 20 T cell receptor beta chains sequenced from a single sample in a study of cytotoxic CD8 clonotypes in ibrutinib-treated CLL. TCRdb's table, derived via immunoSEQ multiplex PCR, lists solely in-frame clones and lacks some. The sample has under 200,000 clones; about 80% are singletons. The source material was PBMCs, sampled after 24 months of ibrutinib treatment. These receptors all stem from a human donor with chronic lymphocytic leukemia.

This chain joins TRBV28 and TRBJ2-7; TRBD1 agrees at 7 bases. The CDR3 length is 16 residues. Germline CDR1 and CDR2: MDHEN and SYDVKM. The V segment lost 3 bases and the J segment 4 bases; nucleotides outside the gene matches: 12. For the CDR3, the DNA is TGTGCCAGCAGTTTGGTAGGCCCGACAGGGACGTACGAGCAGTACTTC. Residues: CASSLVGPTGTYEQYF.

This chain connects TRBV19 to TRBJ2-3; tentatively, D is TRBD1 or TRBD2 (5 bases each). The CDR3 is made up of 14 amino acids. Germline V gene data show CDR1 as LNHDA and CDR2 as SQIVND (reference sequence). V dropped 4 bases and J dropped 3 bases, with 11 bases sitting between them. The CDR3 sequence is CASSRDLTTDTQYF. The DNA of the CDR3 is TGTGCCAGTAGTAGGGACCTAACGACAGATACGCAGTATTTT.

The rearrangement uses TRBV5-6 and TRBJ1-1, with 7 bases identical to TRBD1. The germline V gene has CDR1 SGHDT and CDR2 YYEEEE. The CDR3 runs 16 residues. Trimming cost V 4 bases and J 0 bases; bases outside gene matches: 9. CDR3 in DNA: TGTGCCAGCAGCATCCACAGGGGAGAAGTGAACACTGAAGCTTTCTTT. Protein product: CASSIHRGEVNTEAFF.

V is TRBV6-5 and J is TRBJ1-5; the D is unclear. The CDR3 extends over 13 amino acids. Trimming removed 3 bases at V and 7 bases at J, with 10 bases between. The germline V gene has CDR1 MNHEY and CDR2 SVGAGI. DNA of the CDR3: TGTGCCAGCAGTTATTTTTCCGACCAGCCCCAGCATTTT. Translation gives CASSYFSDQPQHF.

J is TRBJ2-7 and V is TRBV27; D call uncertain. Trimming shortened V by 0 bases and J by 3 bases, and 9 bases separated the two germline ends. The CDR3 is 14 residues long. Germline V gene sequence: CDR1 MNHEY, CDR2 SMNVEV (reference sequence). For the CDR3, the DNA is TGTGCCAGCAGTTTATCCCGGACCAACTACGAGCAGTACTTC. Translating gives CASSLSRTNYEQYF.

CDR3 sequence (DNA): TGTGCCAGCAGCTCCTGGACAGGGACCAACACTGAAGCTTTCTTT. Its protein product is CASSSWTGTNTEAFF. This chain links TRBV7-9 with TRBJ1-1; TRBD1 matches 8 bases. Germline V gene sequence: CDR1 SEHNR, CDR2 FQNEAQ (reference sequence). Losses at the gene ends were 4 bases for V and 2 bases for J; bases not matched to a gene: 6. The CDR3 contains 15 residues.

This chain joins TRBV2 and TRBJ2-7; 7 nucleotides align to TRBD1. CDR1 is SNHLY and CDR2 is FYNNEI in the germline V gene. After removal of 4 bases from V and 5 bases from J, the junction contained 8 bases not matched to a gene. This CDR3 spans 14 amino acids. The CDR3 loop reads CASSVTGPFDEQYF. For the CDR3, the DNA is TGTGCCAGCAGTGTGACAGGGCCATTTGACGAGCAGTACTTC. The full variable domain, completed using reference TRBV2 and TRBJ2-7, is EPEVTQTPSHQVTQMGQEVILRCVPISNHLYFYWYRQILGQKVEFLVSFYNNEISEKSEIFDDQFSVERPDGSNFTLKIRSTKLEDSAMYFCASSVTGPFDEQYFGPGTRLTVT.

The CDR3 loop is CASSQAHLRYEQYF. The DNA for the CDR3 is TGCGCCAGCAGCCAAGCACACCTCCGCTACGAGCAGTACTTC. The chain recombines TRBV4-3 with TRBJ2-7; D unresolved. V was clipped by 1 base and J by 3 bases, with 10 bases between them. The CDR3 runs to 14 residues. CDR1 is LGHNA and CDR2 is YSLEER in the germline V gene.

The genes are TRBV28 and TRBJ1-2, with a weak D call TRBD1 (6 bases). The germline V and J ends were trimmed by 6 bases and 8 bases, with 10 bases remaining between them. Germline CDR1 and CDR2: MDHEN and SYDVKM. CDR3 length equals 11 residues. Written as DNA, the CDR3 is TGTGCCAGCAGATCAGGGGTCGGCTACACCTTC. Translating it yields CASRSGVGYTF.

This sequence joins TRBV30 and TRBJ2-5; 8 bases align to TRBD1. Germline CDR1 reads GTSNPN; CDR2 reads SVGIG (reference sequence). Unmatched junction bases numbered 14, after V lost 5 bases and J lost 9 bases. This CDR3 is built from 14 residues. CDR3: CAWAPGTGAQAQYF. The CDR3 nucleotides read TGTGCCTGGGCCCCCGGGACAGGTGCCCAGGCCCAGTACTTC.

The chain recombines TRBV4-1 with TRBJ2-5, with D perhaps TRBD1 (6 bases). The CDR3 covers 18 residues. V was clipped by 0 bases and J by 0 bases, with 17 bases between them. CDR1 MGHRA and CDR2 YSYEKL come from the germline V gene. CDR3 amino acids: CASSQDLTTGLYQETQYF. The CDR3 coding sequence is TGCGCCAGCAGCCAAGATCTGACAACAGGGTTGTACCAAGAGACCCAGTACTTC.

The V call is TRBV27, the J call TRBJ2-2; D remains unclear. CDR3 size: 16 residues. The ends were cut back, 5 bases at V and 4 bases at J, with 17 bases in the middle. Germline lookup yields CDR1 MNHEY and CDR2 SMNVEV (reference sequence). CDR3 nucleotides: TGTGCCAGCAGTCCCCCTTCGGTAGCAGGCACCGGGGAGCTGTTTTTT. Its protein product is CASSPPSVAGTGELFF.

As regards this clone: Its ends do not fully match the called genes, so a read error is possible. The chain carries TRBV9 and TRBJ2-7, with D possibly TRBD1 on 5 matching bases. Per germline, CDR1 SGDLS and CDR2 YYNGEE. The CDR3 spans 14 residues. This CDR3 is CASGVEGESYEQYF. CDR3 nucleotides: TGTGCCAGCGGCGTAGAAGGGGAATCCTACGAGCAGTACTTC.

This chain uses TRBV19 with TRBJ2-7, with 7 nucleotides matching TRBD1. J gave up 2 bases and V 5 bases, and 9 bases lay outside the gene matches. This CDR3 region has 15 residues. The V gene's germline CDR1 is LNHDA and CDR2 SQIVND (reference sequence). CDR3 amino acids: CASSSQGPSAYEQYF. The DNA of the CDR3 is TGTGCCAGTAGTTCACAGGGGCCCTCCGCCTACGAGCAGTACTTC.

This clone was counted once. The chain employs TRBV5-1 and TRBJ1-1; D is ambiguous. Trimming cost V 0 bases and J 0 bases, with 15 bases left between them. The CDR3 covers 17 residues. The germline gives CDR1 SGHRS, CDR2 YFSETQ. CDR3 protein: CASSLVSQRVMNTEAFF. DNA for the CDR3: TGCGCCAGCAGCTTGGTATCCCAAAGGGTTATGAACACTGAAGCTTTCTTT.

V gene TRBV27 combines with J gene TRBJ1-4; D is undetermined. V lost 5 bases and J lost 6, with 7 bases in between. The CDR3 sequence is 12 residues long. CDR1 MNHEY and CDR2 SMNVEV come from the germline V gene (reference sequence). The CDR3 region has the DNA TGTGCCAGCAGTGCCCAAGATGAAAAACTGTTTTTT. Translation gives CASSAQDEKLFF.

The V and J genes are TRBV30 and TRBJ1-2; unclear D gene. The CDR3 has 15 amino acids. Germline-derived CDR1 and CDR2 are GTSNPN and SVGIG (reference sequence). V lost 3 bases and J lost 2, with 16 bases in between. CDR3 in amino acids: CAWSAQIGSNYGYTF. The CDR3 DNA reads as TGTGCCTGGAGCGCTCAAATTGGGTCCAACTATGGCTACACCTTC.

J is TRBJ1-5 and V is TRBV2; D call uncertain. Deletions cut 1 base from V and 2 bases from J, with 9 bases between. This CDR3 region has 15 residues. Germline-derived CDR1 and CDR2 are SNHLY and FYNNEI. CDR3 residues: CASSEGGVRNQPQHF. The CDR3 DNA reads TGTGCCAGCAGTGAAGGCGGGGTTCGCAATCAGCCCCAGCATTTT.

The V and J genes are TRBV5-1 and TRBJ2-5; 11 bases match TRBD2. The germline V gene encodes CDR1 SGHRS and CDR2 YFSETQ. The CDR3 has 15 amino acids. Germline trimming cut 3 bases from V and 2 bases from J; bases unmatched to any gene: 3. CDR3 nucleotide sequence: TGCGCCAGCAGCTGGACTAGCGGGCCGCAAGAGACCCAGTACTTC. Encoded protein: CASSWTSGPQETQYF.

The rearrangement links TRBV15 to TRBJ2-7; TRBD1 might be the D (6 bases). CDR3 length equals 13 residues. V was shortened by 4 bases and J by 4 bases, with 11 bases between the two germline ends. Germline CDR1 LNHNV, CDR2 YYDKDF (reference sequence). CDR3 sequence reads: CATSNRAKYEQYF. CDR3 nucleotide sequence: TGTGCCACCAGCAACAGGGCTAAGTACGAGCAGTACTTC.